This T cell receptor (beta chain) emerged from a study of T cells in Graves' hyperthyroidism and ophthalmopathy. Amplification targeted TCR beta CDR3 regions from RNA transcripts. A set of HTBI primers served as the primers for a first-round RT-PCR of the TCR CDR3. TCRdb fed the multiplex PCR reads into MiXCR, producing one record per CDR3 protein. Seen here are nearly 600,000 distinct CDR3 sequences, approximately 14% observed once, and the top ten hold roughly 7%. The V gene's germline CDR1 is MGHDK and CDR2 SYGVNS. Trimming left V 1 base short and J 0 bases short, with 7 bases between. CDR3 length equals 15 residues.

The genes are TRBV25-1 and TRBJ1-3; weak D call: TRBD1 (5 bases). Material for sequencing was blood. This TCR was sampled from a woman aged 18-35 years with Graves' ophthalmopathy. CDR3 loop: CASSEFGTSGNTIYF. In DNA, the CDR3 is TGTGCCAGCAGTGAATTCGGGACCTCTGGAAACACCATATATTTT.